This T cell receptor beta chain comes out of a study of follicular helper T cells after annual influenza vaccination. As for the study in general: Days 0, 7 and 28 post-vaccination were the blood draw times. Overall study findings and caveats: Plasmablast frequency change correlated with clonality change in ICOS+CD38+ cTfh. Only roughly 8.5-23% of analyzed cells yielded productive TCRB sequences.

Time point here: 2014-2015 season, 7 days after vaccination. This CDR3 is built from 13 residues. V was pared by 6 bases and J by 5 bases, with 13 bases between. Germline values: CDR1 SNHLY, CDR2 FYNNEI. Sequencing was performed with immunoSEQ multiplex PCR; in TCRdb, only in-frame clones are kept and a portion is missing. The sample has some 10,000 clones; 83% are singletons. On this clone: Its antigen remains unidentified.

This sequence originates from an adult who received the influenza vaccine. This chain uses TRBV2 with TRBJ1-2, with no clear D. Here the sequenced sample was CXCR5- memory CD4+ T cells sorted from blood, taken 7 days after influenza vaccination. The CDR3 loop is CASSPGQRYGYTF. Here the CDR3 DNA reads TGTGCCAGCAGCCCGGGCCAACGGTATGGCTACACCTTC. Complete variable domain (other parts from reference TRBV2 and TRBJ1-2): EPEVTQTPSHQVTQMGQEVILRCVPISNHLYFYWYRQILGQKVEFLVSFYNNEISEKSEIFDDQFSVERPDGSNFTLKIRSTKLEDSAMYFCASSPGQRYGYTFGSGTRLTVV.